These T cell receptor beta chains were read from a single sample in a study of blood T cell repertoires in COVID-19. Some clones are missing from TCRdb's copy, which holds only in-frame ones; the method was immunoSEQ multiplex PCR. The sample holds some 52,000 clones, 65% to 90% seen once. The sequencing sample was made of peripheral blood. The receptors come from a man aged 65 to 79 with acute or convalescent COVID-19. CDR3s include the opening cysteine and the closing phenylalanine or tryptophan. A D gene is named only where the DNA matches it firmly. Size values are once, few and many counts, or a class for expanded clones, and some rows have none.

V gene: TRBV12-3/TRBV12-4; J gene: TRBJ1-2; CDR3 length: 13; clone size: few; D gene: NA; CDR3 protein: CASSHRVNYGYTF; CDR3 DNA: TGTGCCAGCAGTCACAGGGTTAACTATGGCTACACCTTC
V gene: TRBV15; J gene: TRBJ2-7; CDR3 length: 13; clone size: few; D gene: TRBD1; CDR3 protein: CATSREQGYEQYF; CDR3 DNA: TGTGCCACCAGCAGAGAACAGGGGTACGAGCAGTACTTC
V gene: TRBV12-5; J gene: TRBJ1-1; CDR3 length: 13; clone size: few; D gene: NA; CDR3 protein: CASAREGGTEAFF; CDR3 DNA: TGTGCTAGTGCCCGAGAAGGAGGCACTGAAGCTTTCTTT
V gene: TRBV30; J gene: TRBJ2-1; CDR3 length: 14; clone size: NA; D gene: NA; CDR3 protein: CAWSRGIRYNEQFF; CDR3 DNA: TGTGCCTGGAGTAGGGGGATCAGGTACAATGAGCAGTTCTTC
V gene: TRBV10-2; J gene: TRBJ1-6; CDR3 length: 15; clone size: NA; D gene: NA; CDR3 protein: CASSELSSYNSPLHF; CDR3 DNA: TGCGCCAGCAGTGAGTTGAGCTCCTATAATTCACCCCTCCACTTT
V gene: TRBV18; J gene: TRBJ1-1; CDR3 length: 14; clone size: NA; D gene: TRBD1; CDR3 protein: CASSPNPGQGRAFF; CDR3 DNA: TGTGCCAGCTCACCTAATCCGGGACAGGGTAGGGCTTTCTTT
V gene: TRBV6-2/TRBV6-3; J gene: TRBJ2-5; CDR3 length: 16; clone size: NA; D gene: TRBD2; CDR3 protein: CASSYPTGTTQETQYF; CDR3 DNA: TGTGCCAGCAGTTACCCGACCGGGACTACACAAGAGACCCAGTACTTC
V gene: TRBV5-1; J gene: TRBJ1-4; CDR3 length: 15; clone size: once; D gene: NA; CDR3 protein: CASSTGTLNNEKLFF; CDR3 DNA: TGCGCCAGCAGCACCGGGACACTCAATAATGAAAAACTGTTTTTT
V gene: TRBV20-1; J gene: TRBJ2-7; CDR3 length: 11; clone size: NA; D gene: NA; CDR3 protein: CSAQTGIKQYF; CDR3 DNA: TGCAGTGCGCAAACTGGTATAAAGCAGTACTTC
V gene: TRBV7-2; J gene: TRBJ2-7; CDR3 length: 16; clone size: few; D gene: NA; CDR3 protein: CASSFHGGASSYEQYF; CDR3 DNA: TGTGCCAGCAGCTTTCATGGGGGGGCCAGCTCCTACGAGCAGTACTTC
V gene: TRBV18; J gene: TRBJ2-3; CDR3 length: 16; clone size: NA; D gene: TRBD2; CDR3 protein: CASSPRQGGKTDTQYF; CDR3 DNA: TGTGCCAGCTCACCAAGGCAGGGAGGGAAGACAGATACGCAGTATTTT
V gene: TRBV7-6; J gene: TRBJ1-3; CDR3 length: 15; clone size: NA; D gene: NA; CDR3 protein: CASSFGFSSGNTIYF; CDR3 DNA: TGTGCCAGCAGCTTCGGGTTCAGCTCTGGAAACACCATATATTTT
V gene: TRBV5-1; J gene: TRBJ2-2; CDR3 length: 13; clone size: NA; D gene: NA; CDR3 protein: CASSGSGTGELFF; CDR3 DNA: TGCGCCAGCAGCGGGTCGGGCACCGGGGAGCTGTTTTTT
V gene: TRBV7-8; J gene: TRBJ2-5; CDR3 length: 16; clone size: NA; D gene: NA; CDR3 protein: CASSLKGGWRGETQYF; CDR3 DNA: TGTGCCAGCAGCTTAAAGGGCGGATGGAGGGGAGAGACCCAGTACTTC
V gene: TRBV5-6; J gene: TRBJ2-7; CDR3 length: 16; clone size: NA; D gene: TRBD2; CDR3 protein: CASSPLAGGQYYEQYF; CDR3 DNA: TGTGCCAGCAGCCCTCTAGCGGGAGGGCAGTATTACGAGCAGTACTTC
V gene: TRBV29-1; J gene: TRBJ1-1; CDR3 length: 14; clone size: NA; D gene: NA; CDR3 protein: CSVGGGGSHTEAFF; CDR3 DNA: TGCAGCGTCGGAGGTGGGGGGTCCCACACTGAAGCTTTCTTT
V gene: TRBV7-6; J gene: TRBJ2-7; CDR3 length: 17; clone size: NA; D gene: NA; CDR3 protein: CASSLAPGRSRGHEQYF; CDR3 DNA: TGTGCCAGCAGCTTAGCCCCTGGCAGGTCTCGAGGGCACGAGCAGTACTTC
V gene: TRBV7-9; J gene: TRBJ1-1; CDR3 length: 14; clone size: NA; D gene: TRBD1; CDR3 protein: CASLLTGTNTEAFF; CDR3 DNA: TGTGCCAGCCTACTGACAGGGACGAACACTGAAGCTTTCTTT
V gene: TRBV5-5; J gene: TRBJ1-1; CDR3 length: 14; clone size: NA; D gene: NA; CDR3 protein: CASSPGLPNTEAFF; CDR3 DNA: TGTGCCAGCAGCCCGGGACTTCCCAACACTGAAGCTTTCTTT
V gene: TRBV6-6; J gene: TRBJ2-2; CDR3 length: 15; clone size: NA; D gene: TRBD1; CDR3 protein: CASSGQGRDTGELFF; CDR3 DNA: TGTGCCAGCAGTGGACAGGGGAGGGACACCGGGGAGCTGTTTTTT
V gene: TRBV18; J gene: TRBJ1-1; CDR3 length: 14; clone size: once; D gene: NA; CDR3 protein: CASSLAGRDTEAFF; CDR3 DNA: TGTGCCAGCTCACTCGCGGGGAGGGACACTGAAGCTTTCTTT
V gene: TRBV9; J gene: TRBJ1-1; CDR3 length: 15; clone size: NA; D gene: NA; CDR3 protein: CASSVGGAATAEAFF; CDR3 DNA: TGTGCCAGCAGCGTAGGGGGCGCTGCGACGGCTGAAGCTTTCTTT
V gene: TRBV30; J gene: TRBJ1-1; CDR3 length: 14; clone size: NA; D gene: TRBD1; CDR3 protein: CAWRNRGRETEAFF; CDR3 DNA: TGTGCCTGGAGAAATAGGGGGCGCGAAACTGAAGCTTTCTTT
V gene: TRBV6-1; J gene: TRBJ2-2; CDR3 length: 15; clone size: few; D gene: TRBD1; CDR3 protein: CASSERTGGTGELFF; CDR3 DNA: TGTGCCAGCAGTGAAAGGACAGGGGGCACCGGGGAGCTGTTTTTT
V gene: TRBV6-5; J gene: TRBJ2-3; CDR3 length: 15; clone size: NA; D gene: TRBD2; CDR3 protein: CASRNASGRRDTQYF; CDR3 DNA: TGTGCCAGCAGGAACGCTAGCGGGAGGAGGGATACGCAGTATTTT
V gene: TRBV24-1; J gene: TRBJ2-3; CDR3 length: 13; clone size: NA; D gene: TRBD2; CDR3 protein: CATSSGGSDTQYF; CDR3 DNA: TGTGCCACCAGTAGCGGGGGATCAGATACGCAGTATTTT
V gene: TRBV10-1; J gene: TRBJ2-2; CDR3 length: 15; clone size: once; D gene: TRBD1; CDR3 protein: CASRPGQGCTGELFF; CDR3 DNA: TGCGCCAGCAGACCGGGACAGGGATGCACCGGGGAGCTGTTTTTT
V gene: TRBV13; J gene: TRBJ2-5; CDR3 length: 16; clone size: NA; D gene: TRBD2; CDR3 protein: CASSSSGGAASRTQYF; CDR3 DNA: TGTGCCAGCAGCTCTAGCGGGGGGGCCGCCTCTAGGACCCAGTACTTC
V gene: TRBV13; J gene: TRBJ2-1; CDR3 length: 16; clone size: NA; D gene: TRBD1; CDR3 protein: CASSLDRGTGWNEQFF; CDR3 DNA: TGTGCCAGCAGCTTAGACAGGGGGACAGGGTGGAATGAGCAGTTCTTC
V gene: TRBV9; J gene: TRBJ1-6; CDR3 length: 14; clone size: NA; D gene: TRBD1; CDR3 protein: CATSRDRDFSPLHF; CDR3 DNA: TGTGCCACATCCCGGGACAGGGACTTTTCACCCCTCCACTTT
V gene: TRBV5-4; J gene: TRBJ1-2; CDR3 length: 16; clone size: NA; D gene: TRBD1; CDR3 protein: CASSLGRDRGDYGYTF; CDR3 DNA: TGTGCCAGCAGCTTGGGCCGGGACAGGGGCGACTATGGCTACACCTTC
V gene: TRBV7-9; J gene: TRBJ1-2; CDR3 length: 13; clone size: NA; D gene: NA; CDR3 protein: CASSPWTDYGYTF; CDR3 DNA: TGTGCCAGCAGCCCGTGGACAGACTATGGCTACACCTTC
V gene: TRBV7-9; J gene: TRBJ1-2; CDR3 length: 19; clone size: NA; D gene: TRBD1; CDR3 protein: CASSPGLKGQGASGYGYTF; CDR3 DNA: TGTGCCAGCAGCCCCGGGCTAAAGGGACAGGGGGCTTCGGGGTATGGCTACACCTTC
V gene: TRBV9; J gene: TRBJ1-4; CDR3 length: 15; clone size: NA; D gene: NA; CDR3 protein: CASSIRPQLNEKLFF; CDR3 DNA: TGTGCCAGCAGCATCCGGCCACAGCTGAATGAAAAACTGTTTTTT
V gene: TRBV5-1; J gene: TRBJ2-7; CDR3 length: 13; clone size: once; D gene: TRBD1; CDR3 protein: CASSRTGLYEQYF; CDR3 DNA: TGCGCCAGCAGCCGGACAGGGCTCTACGAGCAGTACTTC
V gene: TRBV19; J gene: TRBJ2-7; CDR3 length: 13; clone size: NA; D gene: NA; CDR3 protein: CASSATSWYEQYF; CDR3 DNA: TGTGCCAGTAGTGCGACTAGTTGGTACGAGCAGTACTTC
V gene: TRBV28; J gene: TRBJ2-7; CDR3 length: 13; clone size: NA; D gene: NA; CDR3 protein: CASSPQETYEQYF; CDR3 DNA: TGTGCCAGCAGTCCACAGGAGACCTACGAGCAGTACTTC
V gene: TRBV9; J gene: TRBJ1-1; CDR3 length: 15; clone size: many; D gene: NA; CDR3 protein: CASSVVPVMNTEAFF; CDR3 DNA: TGTGCCAGCAGCGTAGTCCCAGTCATGAACACTGAAGCTTTCTTT
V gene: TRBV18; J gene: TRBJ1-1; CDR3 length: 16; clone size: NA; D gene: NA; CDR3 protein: CASSPRQNQENTEAFF; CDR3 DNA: TGTGCCAGCTCACCACGTCAGAATCAGGAGAACACTGAAGCTTTCTTT
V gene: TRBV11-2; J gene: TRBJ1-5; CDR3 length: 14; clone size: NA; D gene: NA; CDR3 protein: CASSPQGSNQPQHF; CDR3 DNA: TGTGCCAGCAGCCCCCAGGGTAGCAATCAGCCCCAGCATTTT
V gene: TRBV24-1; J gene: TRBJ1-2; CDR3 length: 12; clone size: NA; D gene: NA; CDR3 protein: CATSDFDSSYTF; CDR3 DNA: TGTGCCACCAGTGATTTCGACAGCTCCTACACCTTC
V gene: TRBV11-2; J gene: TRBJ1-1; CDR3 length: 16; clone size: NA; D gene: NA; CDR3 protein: CASSSELSPGNTEAFF; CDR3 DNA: TGTGCCAGCAGCTCGGAATTGTCCCCGGGGAACACTGAAGCTTTCTTT
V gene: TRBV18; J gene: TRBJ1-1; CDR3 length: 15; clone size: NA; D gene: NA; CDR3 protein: CASSLGRGENTEAFF; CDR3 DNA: TGTGCCAGCTCACTAGGACGGGGAGAGAACACTGAAGCTTTCTTT
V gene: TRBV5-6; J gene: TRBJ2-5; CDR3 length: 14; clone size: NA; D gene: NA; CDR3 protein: CASSLWQGGETQYF; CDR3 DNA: TGTGCCAGCAGCTTGTGGCAGGGTGGGGAGACCCAGTACTTC
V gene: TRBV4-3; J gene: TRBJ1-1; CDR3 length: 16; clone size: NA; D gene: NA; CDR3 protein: CASSRRGASMNTEAFF; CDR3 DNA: TGCGCCAGCAGCCGACGGGGAGCCTCTATGAACACTGAAGCTTTCTTT
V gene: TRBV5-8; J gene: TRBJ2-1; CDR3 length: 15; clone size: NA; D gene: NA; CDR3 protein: CASSPWRSSYNEQFF; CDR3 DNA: TGTGCCAGCAGCCCCTGGCGGAGCTCCTACAATGAGCAGTTCTTC
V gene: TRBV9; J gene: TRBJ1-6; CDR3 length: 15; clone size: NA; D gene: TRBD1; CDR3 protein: CASSPQGTGSSPLHF; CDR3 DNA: TGTGCCAGCAGCCCTCAAGGGACAGGGTCTTCACCCCTCCACTTT
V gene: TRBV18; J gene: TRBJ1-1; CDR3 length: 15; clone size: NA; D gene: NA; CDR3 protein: CASSPPDSMNTEAFF; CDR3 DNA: TGTGCCAGCTCACCACCCGACAGTATGAACACTGAAGCTTTCTTT
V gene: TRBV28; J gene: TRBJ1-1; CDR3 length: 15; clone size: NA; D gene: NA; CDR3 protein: CASKTGTLMNTEAFF; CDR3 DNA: TGTGCCAGCAAGACAGGCACTCTCATGAACACTGAAGCTTTCTTT
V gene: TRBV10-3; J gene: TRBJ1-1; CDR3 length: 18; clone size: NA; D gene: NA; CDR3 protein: CAISLYRGEIPLNTEAFF; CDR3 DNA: TGTGCCATCAGTTTATACCGGGGGGAGATCCCTCTGAACACTGAAGCTTTCTTT
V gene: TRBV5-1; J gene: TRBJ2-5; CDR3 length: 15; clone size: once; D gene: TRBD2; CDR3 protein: CASRRGSGGEETQYF; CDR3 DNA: TGCGCCAGCCGCCGCGGTAGCGGGGGGGAAGAGACCCAGTACTTC